What follows are 22 T cell receptor beta chains derived from one specimen sequenced in a study of pediatric ulcerative colitis (dated by TCRdb to the late 2010s). Libraries were constructed by the immunoSEQ multiplex PCR assay. In TCRdb, the immuneACCESS table is reduced to in-frame sequences with V and J assigned. These tables do not hold every clone; where another copy was compared, an unresolved V gene accounts for under half, and the others remain unexplained. This sample has approximately 6,300 clones in its table, and around nine tenths of those were observed once. The ten largest clones add up to about 2% of the sample. The sample taken for sequencing was blood. Receptors originate from a girl aged 5-17 years who was a control in a study of pediatric ulcerative colitis.

The chain carries TRBV4-1 and TRBJ2-2; tentatively, D is TRBD1 (5 bases). This CDR3 is built from 14 residues. V dropped 0 bases and J dropped 7 bases, with 9 bases sitting between them. Germline V gene lookup returns CDR1 MGHRA and CDR2 YSYEKL. The CDR3 DNA reads TGCGCCAGCAGCCAAGATCAGGGTATCGGGGAGCTGTTTTTT. It is translated as CASSQDQGIGELFF.

The chain has TRBV10-1 and TRBJ2-1, with 10 bases fitting TRBD2. With 3 bases clipped from V and 8 bases from J, the junction kept 13 bases outside the gene matches. The CDR3 is made up of 17 amino acids. Germline V gene data show CDR1 as WNHNN and CDR2 as SYGVQD (reference sequence). For the CDR3, the DNA is TGCGCCAGCAGTGATTTCGTAGCGGGAGGATTTATCTATGAGCAGTTCTTC. This translates into CASSDFVAGGFIYEQFF.

The gene calls are TRBV19 and TRBJ1-2, with 9 nucleotides matching TRBD1. V lost 5 bases, J lost 13 bases, and 11 bases stayed unmatched. CDR3 length equals 13 residues. CDR1 is LNHDA, CDR2 SQIVND, per germline (reference sequence). The DNA of the CDR3 is TGTGCCAGTAGTCAGACAGGGGGATTGCGGTGCACCTTC. Protein: CASSQTGGLRCTF.

The chain carries TRBV4-2 and TRBJ2-1; D perhaps matches TRBD2 (6 bases). This CDR3 has 14 residues. From germline, CDR1 is LGHNA and CDR2 YNFKEQ. V gave up 0 bases and J gave up 10 bases, with 13 bases separating them. Here the CDR3 DNA reads TGTGCCAGCAGCCAAGAGTCCGGGGGACCGGAGCAGTTCTTC. This sequence encodes CASSQESGGPEQFF.

The rearrangement links TRBV11-3 to TRBJ2-7, with TRBD1 identical over 8 bases. The CDR3 runs to 15 residues. With V trimmed by 4 bases and J by 0 bases, 5 bases remained unmatched. Germline lookup yields CDR1 SGHNT and CDR2 YENEEA. This CDR3 is CASSSQGASSYEQYF. CDR3 DNA sequence: TGTGCCAGCAGCTCTCAGGGGGCTAGCTCCTACGAGCAGTACTTC.

The chain combines TRBV6-5 with TRBJ2-3, with a possible D match to TRBD2 (6 bases). V lost 2 bases and J 3 bases, leaving 12 bases between the germline ends. This CDR3 has 15 amino acids. Germline CDR1 MNHEY, CDR2 SVGAGI. CDR3: CASSYNPGVTDTQYF. The DNA for the CDR3 is TGTGCCAGCAGTTACAACCCGGGAGTTACAGATACGCAGTATTTT.

This chain links TRBV2 with TRBJ2-3; maybe TRBD2 (6 bases). V gave up 0 bases and J gave up 4 bases, with 14 bases separating them. The CDR3 sequence is 16 residues long. Germline loops: CDR1 SNHLY, CDR2 FYNNEI. CDR3 DNA: TGTGCCAGCAGTGAAGCGCTTCGGGAGTTGGCAGATACGCAGTATTTT. Residues: CASSEALRELADTQYF. The full variable domain, completed using reference TRBV2 and TRBJ2-3, is EPEVTQTPSHQVTQMGQEVILRCVPISNHLYFYWYRQILGQKVEFLVSFYNNEISEKSEIFDDQFSVERPDGSNFTLKIRSTKLEDSAMYFCASSEALRELADTQYFGPGTRLTVL.

This chain links TRBV30 with TRBJ2-6; 11 bases agree with TRBD1. The CDR3 consists of 15 residues. V lost 5 bases and J lost 1; bases outside the gene matches: 1. Germline V CDR1 and CDR2: GTSNPN, SVGIG (reference sequence). The CDR3 sequence is CAWGQGASGANVLTF. The CDR3, as DNA: TGTGCCTGGGGACAGGGGGCGTCTGGGGCCAACGTCCTGACTTTC.

The V and J genes are TRBV5-4 and TRBJ2-3; TRBD2 is a possible D gene (6 bases). The V end lost 4 bases, the J end lost 5 bases, and 17 bases lay between the germline ends. This CDR3 region has 15 residues. Looked up from germline, CDR1 is SGHNT and CDR2 is YYREEE (reference sequence). The CDR3 reads CASSSPTTRRDTQYF. The CDR3 bases are TGTGCCAGCAGCAGCCCCACGACTAGAAGAGATACGCAGTATTTT.

This clone showed up just once. V gene TRBV7-6 combines with J gene TRBJ1-5; possible D gene TRBD1, 5 bases. V lost 0 bases, J lost 3 bases, and 12 bases lay in between. This CDR3 has 16 amino acids. Germline V lookup: CDR1 SGHVS, CDR2 FNYEAQ. DNA for the CDR3: TGTGCCAGCAGCTTAGCGACCGGGGCCCTCAATCAGCCCCAGCATTTT. It is translated as CASSLATGALNQPQHF.

The chain couples TRBV28 to TRBJ1-2; D might be TRBD1 (6 bases). The V end lost 6 bases, the J end lost 7 bases, and 12 bases lay between the germline ends. Looked up from germline, CDR1 is MDHEN and CDR2 is SYDVKM. The CDR3 is 12 residues long. CDR3 bases: TGTGCCAGCAGCATGGGGACATCTGGCTACACCTTC. Translating it yields CASSMGTSGYTF.

This clone was found once. The chain combines TRBV29-1 with TRBJ2-6, with a possible D match to TRBD2 (6 bases). V lost 6 bases to trimming and J lost 0 bases, with 15 bases between them. Germline lookup yields CDR1 SQVTM and CDR2 ANQGSEA. This CDR3 comprises 16 residues. Here the CDR3 DNA reads TGCAGCGTATCTTCGGGACTCAGCTCTGGGGCCAACGTCCTGACTTTC. Translating gives CSVSSGLSSGANVLTF. Full variable domain (remainder filled in from reference TRBV29-1 and TRBJ2-6): SAVISQKPSRDICQRGTSLTIQCQVDSQVTMMFWYRQQPGQSLTLIATANQGSEATYESGFVIDKFPISRPNLTFSTLTVSNMSPEDSSIYLCSVSSGLSSGANVLTFGAGSRLTVL.

V usage is TRBV29-1 and J usage is TRBJ2-3, with 7 bases that match TRBD1. The length of the CDR3 is 13 residues. CDR1 is SQVTM and CDR2 is ANQGSEA in the germline V gene. V was pared by 1 base and J by 5 bases, with 3 bases of the junction left unmatched. Written as DNA, the CDR3 is TGCAGCGTTGAAGGACAGGGTAGAGATACGCAGTATTTT. It encodes CSVEGQGRDTQYF.

The genes are TRBV9 and TRBJ2-1; 9 bases line up with TRBD2. Germline V gene lookup returns CDR1 SGDLS and CDR2 YYNGEE. The CDR3 is 14 amino acids. J was trimmed by 12 bases and V by 0 bases; bases with no gene match: 7. The CDR3 loop is CASSVGVAGEGQFF. The DNA of the CDR3 is TGTGCCAGCAGCGTAGGAGTAGCGGGAGAAGGGCAGTTCTTC.

J is TRBJ1-1 and V is TRBV28; D is perhaps TRBD1 (5 bases). This CDR3 is 13 amino acids long. The V gene's germline CDR1 is MDHEN and CDR2 SYDVKM. V lost 2 bases to trimming and J lost 3 bases, with 7 bases between them. The CDR3 DNA reads as TGTGCCAGCAGTTTAAGAGGGGACACTGAAGCTTTCTTT. It translates to CASSLRGDTEAFF.

The V gene is TRBV7-2, the J gene TRBJ1-2, with D possibly matching TRBD1 (5 bases). The CDR3 covers 14 residues. V lost 3 bases and J lost 4, with 12 bases in between. The germline gives CDR1 SGHTA, CDR2 FQGNSA. This CDR3 reads CASSFRDGPYGYTF. CDR3 in DNA: TGTGCCAGCAGCTTTAGGGACGGCCCCTATGGCTACACCTTC.

This chain connects TRBV7-9 to TRBJ1-1, with 7 bases matching TRBD1. Trimming took 2 bases from V and 1 from J; bases not matched to a gene: 7. CDR3 size: 16 residues. Germline V gene lookup returns CDR1 SEHNR and CDR2 FQNEAQ (reference sequence). The CDR3: CASSLRATGANTEAFF. The CDR3 region has the DNA TGTGCCAGCAGCTTAAGGGCCACAGGGGCGAACACTGAAGCTTTCTTT.

V usage is TRBV5-1 and J usage is TRBJ2-1; 7 bases align to TRBD2. Looked up from germline, CDR1 is SGHRS and CDR2 is YFSETQ. The CDR3 length is 15 residues. V dropped 3 bases and J dropped 7; count of bases not matched to a gene: 10. The CDR3: CASSSWGGTNNEQFF. The CDR3 nucleotides read TGCGCCAGCAGCTCCTGGGGCGGGACTAATAATGAGCAGTTCTTC.

This rearrangement joins TRBV5-4 to TRBJ1-5; D might be TRBD1 (6 bases). There are 16 residues in the CDR3. Trimming removed 0 bases from V and 3 bases from J, with 13 bases in between. The V gene's germline CDR1 is SGHNT and CDR2 YYREEE (reference sequence). The CDR3 region has the DNA TGTGCCAGCAGCTTGGGAGGGGCAGGGGTCAATCAGCCCCAGCATTTT. Translating it yields CASSLGGAGVNQPQHF.

This clone came up once. The rearrangement joins TRBV5-6 to TRBJ2-5, with 8 bases that match TRBD1. J lost 11 bases, V lost 4 bases, and 13 bases had no gene match. Germline assignment: CDR1 SGHDT and CDR2 YYEEEE. The CDR3 length is 14 residues. The CDR3 nucleotides are TGTGCCAGCAGCCTGGGACAGGTTATGTTCGGGCAGTACTTC. It is translated as CASSLGQVMFGQYF.

The CDR3 region is CASSQSSGRAYEQYF. As DNA, the CDR3 is TGCGCCAGCAGTCAATCTAGCGGGAGGGCCTACGAGCAGTACTTC. The chain links TRBV23-1 to TRBJ2-7; TRBD2 matches at 11 bases. TRBV23-1 carries the ORF label, with uncertain function. The CDR3 loop spans 15 amino acids. V lost 0 bases to trimming and J lost 2 bases; unmatched junction nucleotides: 0.

The gene calls are TRBV11-2 and TRBJ2-1, with D possibly TRBD1 on 5 matching bases. Per germline, CDR1 SGHAT and CDR2 FQNNGV. The CDR3 extends over 15 amino acids. V shed 5 bases and J shed 3 bases, with 14 bases lying between them. The CDR3 DNA reads TGTGCCAGCAGCCCCCAGATAAGGGGCTACAATGAGCAGTTCTTC. Protein sequence: CASSPQIRGYNEQFF.